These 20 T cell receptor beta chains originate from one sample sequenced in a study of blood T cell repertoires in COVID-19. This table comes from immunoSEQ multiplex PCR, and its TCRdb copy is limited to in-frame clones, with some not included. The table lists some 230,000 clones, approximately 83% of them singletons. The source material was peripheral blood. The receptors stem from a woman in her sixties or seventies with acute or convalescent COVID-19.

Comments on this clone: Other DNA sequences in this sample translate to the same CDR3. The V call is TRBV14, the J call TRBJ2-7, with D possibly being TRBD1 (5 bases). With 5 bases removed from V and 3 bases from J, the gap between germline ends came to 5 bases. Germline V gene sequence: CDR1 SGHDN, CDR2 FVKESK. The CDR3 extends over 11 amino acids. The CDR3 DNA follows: TGTGCCAGCAGCAGGGGCTACGAGCAGTACTTC. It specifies CASSRGYEQYF.

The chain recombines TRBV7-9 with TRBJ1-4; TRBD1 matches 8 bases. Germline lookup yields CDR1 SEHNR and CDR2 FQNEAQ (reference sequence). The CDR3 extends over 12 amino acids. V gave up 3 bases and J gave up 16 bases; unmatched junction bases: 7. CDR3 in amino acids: CASSFTDRGQFF. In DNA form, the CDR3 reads TGTGCCAGCAGCTTTACCGACAGGGGCCAGTTTTTT.

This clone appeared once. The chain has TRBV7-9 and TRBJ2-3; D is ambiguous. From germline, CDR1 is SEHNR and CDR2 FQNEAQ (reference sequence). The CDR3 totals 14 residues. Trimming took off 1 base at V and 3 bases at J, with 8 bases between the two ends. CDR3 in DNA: TGTGCCAGCAGCTTAGTCGAACGGACAGATACGCAGTATTTT. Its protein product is CASSLVERTDTQYF.

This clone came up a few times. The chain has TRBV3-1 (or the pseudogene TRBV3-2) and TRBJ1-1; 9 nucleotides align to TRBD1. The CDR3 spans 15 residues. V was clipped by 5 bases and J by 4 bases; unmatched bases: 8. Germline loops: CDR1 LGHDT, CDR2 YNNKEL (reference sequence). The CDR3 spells CASSIRTGVGTEAFF. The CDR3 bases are TGTGCCAGCAGCATTCGGACAGGGGTGGGCACTGAAGCTTTCTTT.

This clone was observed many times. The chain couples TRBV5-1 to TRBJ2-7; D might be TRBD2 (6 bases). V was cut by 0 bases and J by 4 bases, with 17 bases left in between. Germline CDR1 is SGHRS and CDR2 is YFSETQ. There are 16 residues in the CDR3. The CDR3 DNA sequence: TGCGCCAGCAGCTTGGTCCCGGGGGACGGTCAGTACGAGCAGTACTTC. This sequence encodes CASSLVPGDGQYEQYF. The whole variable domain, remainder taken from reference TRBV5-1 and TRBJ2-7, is KAGVTQTPRYLIKTRGQQVTLSCSPISGHRSVSWYQQTPGQGLQFLFEYFSETQRNKGNFPGRFSGRQFSNSRSEMNVSTLELGDSALYLCASSLVPGDGQYEQYFGPGTRLTVT.

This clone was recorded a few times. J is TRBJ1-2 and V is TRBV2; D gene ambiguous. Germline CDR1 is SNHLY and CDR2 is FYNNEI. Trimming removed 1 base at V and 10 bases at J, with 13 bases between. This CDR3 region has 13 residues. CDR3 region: CASSEGGPSFYTF. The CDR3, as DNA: TGTGCCAGCAGTGAAGGTGGGCCCTCTTTCTACACCTTC.

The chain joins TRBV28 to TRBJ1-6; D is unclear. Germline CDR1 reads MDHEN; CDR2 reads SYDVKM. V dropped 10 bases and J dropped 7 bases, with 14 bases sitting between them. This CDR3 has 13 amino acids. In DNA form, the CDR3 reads TGTGCCACCAAGACTGGAAACAATTCACCCCTCCACTTT. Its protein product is CATKTGNNSPLHF.

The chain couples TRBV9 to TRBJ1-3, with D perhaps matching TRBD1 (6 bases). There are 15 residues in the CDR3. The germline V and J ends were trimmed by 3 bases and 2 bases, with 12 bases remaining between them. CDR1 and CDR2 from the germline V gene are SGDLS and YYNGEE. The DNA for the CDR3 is TGTGCCAGCAGCGGGTCACAGGGTACTGGAAACACCATATATTTT. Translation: CASSGSQGTGNTIYF.

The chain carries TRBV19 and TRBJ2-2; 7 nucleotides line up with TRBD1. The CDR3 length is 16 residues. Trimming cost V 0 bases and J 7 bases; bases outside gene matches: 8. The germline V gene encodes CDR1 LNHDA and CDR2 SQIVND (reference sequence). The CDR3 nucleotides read TGTGCCAGTAGTATAGAGGGCAGGGGGTTAAACGGGGAGCTGTTTTTT. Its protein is CASSIEGRGLNGELFF. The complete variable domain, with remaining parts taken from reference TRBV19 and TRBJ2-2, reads DGGITQSPKYLFRKEGQNVTLSCEQNLNHDAMYWYRQDPGQGLRLIYYSQIVNDFQKGDIAEGYSVSREKKESFPLTVTSAQKNPTAFYLCASSIEGRGLNGELFFGEGSRLTVL.

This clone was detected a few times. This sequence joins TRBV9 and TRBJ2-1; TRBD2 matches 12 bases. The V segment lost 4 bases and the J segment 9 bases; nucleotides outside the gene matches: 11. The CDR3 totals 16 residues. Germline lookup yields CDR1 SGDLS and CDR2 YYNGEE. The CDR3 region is CASSPGLAGTWGEQFF. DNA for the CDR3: TGTGCCAGCAGCCCCGGACTAGCGGGGACCTGGGGTGAGCAGTTCTTC.

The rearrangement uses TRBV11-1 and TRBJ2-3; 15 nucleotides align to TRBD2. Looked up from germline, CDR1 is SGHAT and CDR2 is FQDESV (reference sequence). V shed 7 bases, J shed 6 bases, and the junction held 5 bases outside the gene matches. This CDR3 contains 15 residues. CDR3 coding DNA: TGTGCCAGCAAAGGACTAGCGGGGGGGTCCGATACGCAGTATTTT. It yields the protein CASKGLAGGSDTQYF.

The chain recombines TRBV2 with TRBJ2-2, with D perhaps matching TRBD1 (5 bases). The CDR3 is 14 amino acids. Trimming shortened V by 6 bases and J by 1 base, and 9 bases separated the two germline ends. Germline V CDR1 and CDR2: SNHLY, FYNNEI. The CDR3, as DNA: TGTGCCAGCAGAGGGCAGGGGAACACCGGGGAGCTGTTTTTT. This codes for CASRGQGNTGELFF.

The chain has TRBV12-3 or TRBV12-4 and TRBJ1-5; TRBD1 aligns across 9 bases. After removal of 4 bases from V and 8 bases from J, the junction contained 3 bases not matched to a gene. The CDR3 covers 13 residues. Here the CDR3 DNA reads TGTGCCAGCAGTTCCGGACAGGGGAAGCCCCAGCATTTT. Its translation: CASSSGQGKPQHF.

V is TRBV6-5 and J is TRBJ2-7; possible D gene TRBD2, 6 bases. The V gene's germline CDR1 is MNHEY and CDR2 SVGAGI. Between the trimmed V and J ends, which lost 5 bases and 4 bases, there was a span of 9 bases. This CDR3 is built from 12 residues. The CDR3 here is CASSSGTYEQYF. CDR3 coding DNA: TGTGCCAGCAGTAGTGGGACTTACGAGCAGTACTTC.

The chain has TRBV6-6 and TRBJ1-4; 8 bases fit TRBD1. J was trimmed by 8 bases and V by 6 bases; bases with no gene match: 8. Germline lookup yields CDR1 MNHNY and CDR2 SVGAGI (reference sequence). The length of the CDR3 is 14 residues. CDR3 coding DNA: TGTGCCAGCAGCCGACAGGGGAGAGAAGAAAAACTGTTTTTT. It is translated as CASSRQGREEKLFF.

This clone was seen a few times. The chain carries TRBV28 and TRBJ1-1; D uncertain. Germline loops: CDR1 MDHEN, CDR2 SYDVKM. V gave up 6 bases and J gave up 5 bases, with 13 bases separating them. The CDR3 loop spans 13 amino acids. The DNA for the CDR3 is TGTGCCAGCAGAACCAAAGTAGAGACTGAAGCTTTCTTT. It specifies CASRTKVETEAFF.

CDR3 residues: CASSALAGGPETQYF. CDR3 nucleotides: TGTGCCAGCAGCGCTTTAGCGGGGGGTCCCGAGACCCAGTACTTC. The chain carries TRBV6-5 and TRBJ2-5, with 10 bases lining up with TRBD2. CDR3 length: 15 residues. Germline trimming cut 6 bases from V and 5 bases from J; bases unmatched to any gene: 9. Per germline, CDR1 MNHEY and CDR2 SVGAGI.

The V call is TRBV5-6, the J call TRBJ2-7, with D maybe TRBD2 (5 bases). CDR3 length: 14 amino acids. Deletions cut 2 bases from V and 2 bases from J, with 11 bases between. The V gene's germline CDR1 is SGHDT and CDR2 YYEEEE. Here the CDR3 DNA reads TGTGCCAGCAGCTTTTCCCGGGAAGCCTACGAGCAGTACTTC. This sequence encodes CASSFSREAYEQYF.

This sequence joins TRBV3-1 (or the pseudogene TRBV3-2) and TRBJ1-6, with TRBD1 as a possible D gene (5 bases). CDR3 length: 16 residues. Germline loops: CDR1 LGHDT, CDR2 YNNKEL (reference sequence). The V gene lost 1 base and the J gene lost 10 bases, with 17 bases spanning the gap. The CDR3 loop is CASSQASRQSESPLHF. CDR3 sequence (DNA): TGTGCCAGCAGCCAAGCATCCCGACAGTCGGAATCACCCCTCCACTTT.

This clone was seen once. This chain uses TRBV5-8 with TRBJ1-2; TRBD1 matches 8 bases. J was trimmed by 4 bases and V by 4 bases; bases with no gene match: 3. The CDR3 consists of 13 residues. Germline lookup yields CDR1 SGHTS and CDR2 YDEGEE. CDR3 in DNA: TGTGCCAGCAGCCGACAGGGGATCTATGGCTACACCTTC. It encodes CASSRQGIYGYTF.